This T cell receptor beta chain was observed in a study of blood T cell repertoires in COVID-19. About the study: Acute-phase and convalescent COVID-19 samples originated in the United States, Italy and Spain. PBMCs, B-cell-depleted T cells, or T cells were the source of the cDNA or gDNA that made up the material.

The table came from immunoSEQ multiplex PCR; TCRdb's copy has only in-frame clones and leaves some out. The sample records roughly 150,000 clones, around 80% being singletons. V lost 1 base and J lost 6, with 18 bases in between. The CDR3 runs 16 residues. Germline CDR1 and CDR2: SEHNR and FQNEAQ (reference sequence). This clone showed up just a few times. The sample was peripheral blood. The gene calls are TRBV7-9 and TRBJ1-1; D possibly corresponds to TRBD1 (6 bases). The clonotype originates from a man in his sixties with active or convalescent COVID-19. In DNA form, the CDR3 reads TGTGCCAGCAGCTTAGACGGGGGGCTACTTTGGGCTGAAGCTTTCTTT. Translating it yields CASSLDGGLLWAEAFF.